A single T cell receptor (beta chain) is shown here with its context. A much more abundant neighbour one base away suggests this may be a read error. Regions amplified from RNA transcripts were the TCR beta CDR3 regions. First-round RT-PCR targeting the TCR CDR3 was performed with the HTBI primer set. TCRdb ran MiXCR on the multiplex PCR reads and lists one entry per CDR3 protein. The sample consists of 600,000 or so distinct CDR3 sequences, 12% to 15% of them appearing once. The data were taken from a study of T cells in Graves' hyperthyroidism and ophthalmopathy. Trimming removed 4 bases at V and 3 bases at J, with 13 bases between. CDR1 and CDR2 (germline): SGHTA, FQGNSA. The CDR3 totals 15 residues.

The sequence derives from a woman aged 18 to 35 with Graves' ophthalmopathy. V gene TRBV7-2 combines with J gene TRBJ1-5; D gene unclear. Sequencing input: blood. The CDR3 nucleotides are TGTGCCAGCAGCTCATGGTATACTTACAATCAGCCCCAGCATTTT. Protein sequence: CASSSWYTYNQPQHF. Using reference TRBV7-2 and TRBJ1-5 for the parts outside the CDR3, the full variable domain is GAGVSQSPSNKVTEKGKDVELRCDPISGHTALYWYRQSLGQGLEFLIYFQGNSAPDKSGLPSDRFSAERTGGSVSTLTIQRTQQEDSAVYLCASSSWYTYNQPQHFGDGTRLSIL.